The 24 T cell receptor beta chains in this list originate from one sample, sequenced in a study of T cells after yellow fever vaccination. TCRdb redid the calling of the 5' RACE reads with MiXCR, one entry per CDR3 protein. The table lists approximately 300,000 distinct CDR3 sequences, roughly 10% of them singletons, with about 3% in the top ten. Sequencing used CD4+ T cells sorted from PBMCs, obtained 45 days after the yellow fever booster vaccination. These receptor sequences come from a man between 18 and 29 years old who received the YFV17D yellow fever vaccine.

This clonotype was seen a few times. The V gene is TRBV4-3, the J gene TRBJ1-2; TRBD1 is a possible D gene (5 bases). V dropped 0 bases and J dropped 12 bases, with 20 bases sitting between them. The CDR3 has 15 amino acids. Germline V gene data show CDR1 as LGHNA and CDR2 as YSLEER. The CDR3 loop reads CASSQEGGAVGLNTF. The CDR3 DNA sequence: TGCGCCAGCAGCCAAGAAGGAGGGGCCGTTGGGTTAAACACCTTC.

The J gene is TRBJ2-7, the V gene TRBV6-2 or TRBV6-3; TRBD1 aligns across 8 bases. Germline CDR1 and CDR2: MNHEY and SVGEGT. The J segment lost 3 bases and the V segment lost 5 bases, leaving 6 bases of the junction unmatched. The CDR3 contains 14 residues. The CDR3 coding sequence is TGTGCCAGCAGTGACAGGGGTCACGACTACGAGCAGTACGTC. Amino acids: CASSDRGHDYEQYV.

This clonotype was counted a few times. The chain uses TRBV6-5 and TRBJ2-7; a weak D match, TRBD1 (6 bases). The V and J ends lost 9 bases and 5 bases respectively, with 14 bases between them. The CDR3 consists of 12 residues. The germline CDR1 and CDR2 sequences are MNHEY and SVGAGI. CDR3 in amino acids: CARGAAWDEQYV. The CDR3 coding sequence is TGTGCCAGGGGGGCGGCGTGGGACGAGCAGTACGTC.

This CDR3 is CSARATGGPDTQYF. Written as DNA, the CDR3 is TGCAGTGCTAGAGCTACGGGGGGGCCAGATACGCAGTATTTT. The J gene is TRBJ2-3, the V gene TRBV20-1; TRBD2 agrees at 8 bases. This CDR3 comprises 14 residues. Germline V gives CDR1 DFQATT, CDR2 SNEGSKA (reference sequence). V lost 1 base and J lost 4; bases outside the gene matches: 4.

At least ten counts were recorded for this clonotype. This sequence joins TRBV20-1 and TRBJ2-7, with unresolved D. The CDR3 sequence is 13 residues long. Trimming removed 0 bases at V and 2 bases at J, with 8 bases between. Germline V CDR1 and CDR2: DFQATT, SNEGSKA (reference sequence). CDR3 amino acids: CSARDWITYEQYF. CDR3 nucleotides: TGCAGTGCTAGAGATTGGATAACCTACGAGCAGTACTTC.

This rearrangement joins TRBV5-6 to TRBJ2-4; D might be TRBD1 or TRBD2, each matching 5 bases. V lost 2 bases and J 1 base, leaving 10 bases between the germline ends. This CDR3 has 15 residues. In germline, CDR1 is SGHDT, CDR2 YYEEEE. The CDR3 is CASSFGGSAKNIQYF. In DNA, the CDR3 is TGTGCCAGCAGCTTTGGGGGATCGGCCAAAAACATTCAGTACTTC.

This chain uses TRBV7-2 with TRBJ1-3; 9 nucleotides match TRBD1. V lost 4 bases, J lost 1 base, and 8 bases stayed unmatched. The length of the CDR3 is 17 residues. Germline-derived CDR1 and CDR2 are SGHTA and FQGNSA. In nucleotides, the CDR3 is TGTGCCAGCAGCTCCCCCCCCGGACAGGGGTCTGGAAACACCATATATTTT. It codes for CASSSPPGQGSGNTIYF.

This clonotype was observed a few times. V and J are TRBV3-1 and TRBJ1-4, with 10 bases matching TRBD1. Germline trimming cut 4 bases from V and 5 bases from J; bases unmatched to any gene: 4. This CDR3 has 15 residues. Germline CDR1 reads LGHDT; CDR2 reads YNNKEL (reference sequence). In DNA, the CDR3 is TGTGCCAGCAGCCCGCGACAGGGGGCGAATGAAAAACTGTTTTTT. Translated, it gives CASSPRQGANEKLFF. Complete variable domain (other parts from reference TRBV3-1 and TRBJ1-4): DTAVSQTPKYLVTQMGNDKSIKCEQNLGHDTMYWYKQDSKKFLKIMFSYNNKELIINETVPNRFSPKSPDKAHLNLHINSLELGDSAVYFCASSPRQGANEKLFFGSGTQLSVL.

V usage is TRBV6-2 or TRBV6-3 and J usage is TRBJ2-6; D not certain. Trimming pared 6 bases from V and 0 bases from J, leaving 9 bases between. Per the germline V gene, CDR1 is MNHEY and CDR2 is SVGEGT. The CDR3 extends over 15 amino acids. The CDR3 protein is CASSPPDSGANVLTF. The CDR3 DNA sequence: TGTGCCAGCAGCCCACCAGACTCTGGGGCCAACGTCCTGACTTTC.

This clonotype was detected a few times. CDR3 protein: CSARRSRGGQFF. The CDR3 DNA sequence: TGCAGTGCTAGGAGGAGCCGGGGAGGGCAGTTCTTC. The chain uses TRBV20-1 and TRBJ2-1; possible D gene TRBD2, 6 bases. Trimming removed 3 bases at V and 12 bases at J, with 15 bases between. The V gene's germline CDR1 is DFQATT and CDR2 SNEGSKA (reference sequence). There are 12 residues in the CDR3.

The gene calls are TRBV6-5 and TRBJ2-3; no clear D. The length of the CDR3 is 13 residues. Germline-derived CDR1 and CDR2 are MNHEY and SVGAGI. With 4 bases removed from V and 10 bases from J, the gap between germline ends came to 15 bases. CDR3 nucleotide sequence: TGTGCCAGCAGTTCTCCCAGCCTATCTTCGCAGTATTTT. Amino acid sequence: CASSSPSLSSQYF.

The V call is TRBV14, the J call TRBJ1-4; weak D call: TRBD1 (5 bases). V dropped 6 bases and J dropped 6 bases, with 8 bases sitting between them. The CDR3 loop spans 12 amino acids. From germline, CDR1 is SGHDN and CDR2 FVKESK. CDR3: CASRLGDEKLFF. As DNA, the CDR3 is TGTGCCAGCAGGTTAGGGGATGAAAAACTGTTTTTT.

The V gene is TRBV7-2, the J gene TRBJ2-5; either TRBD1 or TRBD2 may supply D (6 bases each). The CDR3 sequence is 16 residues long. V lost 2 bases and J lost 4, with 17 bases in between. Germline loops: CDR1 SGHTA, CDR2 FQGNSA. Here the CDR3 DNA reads TGTGCCAGCAGCTTATTGACGGGCAGGGGAGGAGAGACCCAGTACTTC. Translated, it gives CASSLLTGRGGETQYF.

CDR3 residues: CASSLAGGTNEQFF. The DNA of the CDR3 is TGTGCCAGCAGCTTAGCAGGGGGGACAAATGAGCAGTTCTTC. The rearrangement uses TRBV7-2 and TRBJ2-1; TRBD1 or TRBD2 may be the D gene (6 bases each). This CDR3 comprises 14 residues. V was cut by 0 bases and J by 7 bases, with 10 bases left in between. In germline, CDR1 is SGHTA, CDR2 FQGNSA.

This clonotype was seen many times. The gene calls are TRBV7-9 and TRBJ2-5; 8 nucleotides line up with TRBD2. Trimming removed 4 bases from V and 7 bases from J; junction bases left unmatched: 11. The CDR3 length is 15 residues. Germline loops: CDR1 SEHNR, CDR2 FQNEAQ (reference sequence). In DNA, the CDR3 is TGTGCCAGCAGCTCTATAGCGGGGATGAGGGGGACCCAGTACTTC. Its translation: CASSSIAGMRGTQYF.

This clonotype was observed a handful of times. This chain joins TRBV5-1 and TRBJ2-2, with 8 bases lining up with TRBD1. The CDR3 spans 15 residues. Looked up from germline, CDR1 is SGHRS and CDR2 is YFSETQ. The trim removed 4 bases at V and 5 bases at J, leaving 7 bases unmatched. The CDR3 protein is CASSPMTGDTGELFF. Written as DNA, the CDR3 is TGCGCCAGCAGCCCGATGACAGGGGATACCGGGGAGCTGTTTTTT.

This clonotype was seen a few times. CDR3 DNA: TGTGCCAGCAGTCTTCACCCCGGGACCTTACCGGGAGATACGCAGTATTTT. This encodes CASSLHPGTLPGDTQYF. The chain couples TRBV7-2 to TRBJ2-3; either TRBD1 or TRBD2 may fit D (5 bases each). CDR1 is SGHTA and CDR2 is FQGNSA in the germline V gene. The ends were cut back, 6 bases at V and 5 bases at J, with 24 bases in the middle. The CDR3 is 17 residues long. The whole variable domain, filled in from reference TRBV7-2 and TRBJ2-3, reads GAGVSQSPSNKVTEKGKDVELRCDPISGHTALYWYRQSLGQGLEFLIYFQGNSAPDKSGLPSDRFSAERTGGSVSTLTIQRTQQEDSAVYLCASSLHPGTLPGDTQYFGPGTRLTVL.

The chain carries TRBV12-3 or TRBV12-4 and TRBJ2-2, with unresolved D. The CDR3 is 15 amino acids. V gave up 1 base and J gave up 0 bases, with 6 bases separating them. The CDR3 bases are TGTGCCAGCAGTTTAGGAACGACGAACACCGGGGAGCTGTTTTTT. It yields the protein CASSLGTTNTGELFF.

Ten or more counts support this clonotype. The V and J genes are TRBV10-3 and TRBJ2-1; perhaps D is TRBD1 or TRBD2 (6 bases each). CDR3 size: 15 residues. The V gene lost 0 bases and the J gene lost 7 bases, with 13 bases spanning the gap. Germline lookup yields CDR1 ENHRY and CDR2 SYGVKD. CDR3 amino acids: CAISESEGGKNEQFF. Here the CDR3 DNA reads TGTGCCATCAGTGAGTCCGAGGGGGGCAAGAATGAGCAGTTCTTC.

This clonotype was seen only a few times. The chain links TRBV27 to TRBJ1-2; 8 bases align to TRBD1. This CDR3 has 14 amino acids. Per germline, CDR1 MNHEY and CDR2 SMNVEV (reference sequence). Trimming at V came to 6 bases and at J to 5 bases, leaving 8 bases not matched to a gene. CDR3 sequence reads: CASSRRGLGYGYTF. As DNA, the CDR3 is TGTGCCAGCAGCCGCAGGGGGCTGGGGTATGGCTACACCTTC.

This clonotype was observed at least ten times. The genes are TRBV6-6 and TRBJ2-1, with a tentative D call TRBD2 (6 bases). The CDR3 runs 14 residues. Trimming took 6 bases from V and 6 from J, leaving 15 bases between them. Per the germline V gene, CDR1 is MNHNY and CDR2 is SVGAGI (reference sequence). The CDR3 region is CASRYRDLVNEQFF. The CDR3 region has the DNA TGTGCCAGCAGATACCGGGACTTAGTCAATGAGCAGTTCTTC.

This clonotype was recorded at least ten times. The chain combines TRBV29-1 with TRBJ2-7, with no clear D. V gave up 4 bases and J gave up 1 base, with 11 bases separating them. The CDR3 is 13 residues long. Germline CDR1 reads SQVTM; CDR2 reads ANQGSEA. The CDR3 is CSVAVTLSYEQYF. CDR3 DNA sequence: TGCAGCGTTGCGGTGACTTTATCCTACGAGCAGTACTTC.

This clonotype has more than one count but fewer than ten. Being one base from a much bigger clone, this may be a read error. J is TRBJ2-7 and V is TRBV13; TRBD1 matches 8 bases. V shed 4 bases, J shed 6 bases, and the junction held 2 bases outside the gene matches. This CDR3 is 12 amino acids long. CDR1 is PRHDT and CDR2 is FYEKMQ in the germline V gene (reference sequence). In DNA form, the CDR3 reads TGTGCCAGCAGCTCAACAGGGGGCGAGCAGTACTTC. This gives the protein CASSSTGGEQYF. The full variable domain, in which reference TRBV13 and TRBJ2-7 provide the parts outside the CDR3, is AAGVIQSPRHLIKEKRETATLKCYPIPRHDTVYWYQQGPGQDPQFLISFYEKMQSDKGSIPDRFSAQQFSDYHSELNMSSLELGDSALYFCASSSTGGEQYFGPGTRLTVT.

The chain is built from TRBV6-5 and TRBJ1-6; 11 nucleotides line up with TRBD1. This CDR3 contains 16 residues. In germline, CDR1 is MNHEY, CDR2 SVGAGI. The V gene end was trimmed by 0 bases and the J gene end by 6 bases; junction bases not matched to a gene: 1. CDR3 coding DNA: TGTGCCAGCAGTTACTCAGGGACAGGGGGTAATTCACCCCTCCACTTT. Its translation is CASSYSGTGGNSPLHF.